This T cell receptor beta chain derives from a study of spatial heterogeneity in lung cancer. Study in general: Raw sequencing reads included, on average, more than 9.5 appearances of each unique TCR and UMI combination. General study points: Ubiquitous expanded tumor TCRs were seen in blood more at resection than at follow-up.

Time point described: sample taken at primary tumor resection. Frozen PBMC, nontumor lung or tumor provided whole RNA, which was sequenced unsorted. V lost 4 bases and J 0 bases, leaving 9 bases between the germline ends. The CDR3 has 15 amino acids. Germline lookup yields CDR1 LGHDT and CDR2 YNNKEL (reference sequence). This clonotype was recorded a few times. What it binds is unknown. TCRdb called the 5' RACE reads again in MiXCR, with one record for every CDR3 protein. In the table there are about 50,000 distinct CDR3 sequences, less than 9% of which are singletons. The TCR comes from a female donor with early-stage non-small cell lung cancer. The source was PBMCs, collected at surgery. The chain uses TRBV3-1 and TRBJ2-2; possibly TRBD1 or TRBD2 for D (6 bases each). CDR3 bases: TGTGCCAGCAGCCCGGGGGCTTCGAACACCGGGGAGCTGTTTTTT. This codes for CASSPGASNTGELFF.